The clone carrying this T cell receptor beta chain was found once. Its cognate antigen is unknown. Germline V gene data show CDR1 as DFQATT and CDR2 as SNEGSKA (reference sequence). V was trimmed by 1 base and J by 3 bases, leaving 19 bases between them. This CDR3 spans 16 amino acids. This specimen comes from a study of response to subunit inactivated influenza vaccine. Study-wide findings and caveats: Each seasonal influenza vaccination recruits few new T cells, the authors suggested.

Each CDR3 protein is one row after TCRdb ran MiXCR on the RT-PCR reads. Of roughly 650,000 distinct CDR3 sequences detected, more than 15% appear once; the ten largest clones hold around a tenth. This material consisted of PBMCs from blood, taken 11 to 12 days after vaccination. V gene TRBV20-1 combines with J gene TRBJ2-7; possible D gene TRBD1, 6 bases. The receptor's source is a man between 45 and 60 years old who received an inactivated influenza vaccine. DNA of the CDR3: TGCAGTGCTAGAGTCCAGGGCATGAGGGGGTTCTACGAGCAGTACTTC. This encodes CSARVQGMRGFYEQYF.